These T cell receptor beta chains were read from a single sample in a study of T cell responses to AZD1222 COVID-19 vaccine. Data came from immunoSEQ multiplex PCR; TCRdb stores just in-frame clones and leaves some out. Altogether about 180,000 clones are present, about 93% being singletons, with the ten largest covering more than 0.85%. Sequences were derived from peripheral blood, sampled 28 days after the second dose of the MenACWY control vaccine. Every receptor here comes from an adult who received the MenACWY meningococcal vaccine as a control. CDR3s include the opening cysteine and the closing phenylalanine or tryptophan. The D gene is left open where the match is weak. Part of the rows lack a size; the others show once, few, many or a class for expanded clones.

cdr3_nt cdr3_aa j_call d_call clone_size v_call
TGCGCCAGCAGCTTGGGGGAGCGCCAAGAGACCCAGTACTTC CASSLGERQETQYF TRBJ2-5 NA NA TRBV5-1
TGTGCCAGCAGGGCACAGGGGGAAGGCCCTGTTCAGCTGTTTTTT CASRAQGEGPVQLFF TRBJ2-2 TRBD1 NA TRBV27
TGTGCCAGCAGTAAACAGATCTCTGGAAACACCATATATTTT CASSKQISGNTIYF TRBJ1-3 NA NA TRBV6-6
TGTGCCAGCACCGGTAGGGGGTCTAAAACCTACGAGCAGTACTTC CASTGRGSKTYEQYF TRBJ2-7 NA NA TRBV6-1
TGTGCCAGCAGCTTAGAGTTATTAGCTAACTATGGCTACACCTTC CASSLELLANYGYTF TRBJ1-2 NA NA TRBV5-6
TGTGCCAGCAGACCTCCGGGACGGCGATCAATTGGCTACACCTTC CASRPPGRRSIGYTF TRBJ1-2 NA few TRBV6-6
TGCAGTCCCCAACAGGGGAACGAGCAGTACTTC CSPQQGNEQYF TRBJ2-7 TRBD1 NA TRBV20-1
TGTGCCAGCAGTCGACTTCCCGGTCAGGCTGGCTACACCTTC CASSRLPGQAGYTF TRBJ1-2 NA NA TRBV3-1/TRBV3-2
TGCGCCAGCAGCTCCCGGACAGGGAAGGATGAGCAGTTCTTC CASSSRTGKDEQFF TRBJ2-1 TRBD1 NA TRBV5-1
TGTGCCAGCAGCTTAGTTCAGGGGAGAAACTATGGCTACACCTTC CASSLVQGRNYGYTF TRBJ1-2 NA NA TRBV13
TGTGCCAGCAGCACCAGACAGGGAAGCTCCTACAATGAGCAGTTCTTC CASSTRQGSSYNEQFF TRBJ2-1 TRBD1 NA TRBV7-2
TGTGCCTGGAGTCGGATAGACACTGAAGCTTTCTTT CAWSRIDTEAFF TRBJ1-1 NA once TRBV30
TGCGCCAGCAGCCTTACAGGGGGAGGTAGCACAGATACGCAGTATTTT CASSLTGGGSTDTQYF TRBJ2-3 TRBD1 NA TRBV5-1
TGTGCCAGCTCACCAAGACTCGACACAGGGGGAAACACTGAAGCTTTCTTT CASSPRLDTGGNTEAFF TRBJ1-1 TRBD1 NA TRBV18
TGTGCCAGCAGCCATTACAGGGGAGGCGAGACCCAGTACTTC CASSHYRGGETQYF TRBJ2-5 NA NA TRBV3-1/TRBV3-2
TGTGCCAGCAGTATAAACTATGGCTACACCTTC CASSINYGYTF TRBJ1-2 NA NA TRBV28
TGTGCCAGCAGTGAACACCCCGGGACAGGGACGAGCACTGAAGCTTTCTTT CASSEHPGTGTSTEAFF TRBJ1-1 TRBD1 once TRBV2
TGTGCCAGCAGCTTAGAGCGGGGGGACTCCTACAATGAGCAGTTCTTC CASSLERGDSYNEQFF TRBJ2-1 TRBD2 NA TRBV11-2
TGTGCCAGCAGATCCGCAGGGGCAATCCAGGGCTACACCTTC CASRSAGAIQGYTF TRBJ1-2 NA NA TRBV27
TGTGCCAGTAGTATTGGGGGCAGGGCTACAGATACGCAGTATTTT CASSIGGRATDTQYF TRBJ2-3 NA NA TRBV19
TGTGCCAGCAGTTCCCGGGACAGTTCCTACGAGCAGTACTTC CASSSRDSSYEQYF TRBJ2-7 TRBD1 NA TRBV6-2/TRBV6-3
TGCGCCAGCAGTCACGGGTTGAACACTGAAGCTTTCTTT CASSHGLNTEAFF TRBJ1-1 NA NA TRBV23-1